These T cell receptor beta chains were read from a single sample in a study of T cell responses to AZD1222 COVID-19 vaccine. The method was immunoSEQ multiplex PCR; TCRdb's version includes in-frame clones alone and lacks a portion of them. Of approximately 150,000 clones in the sample, around 91% were seen once. The material sequenced was peripheral blood, taken on day 0 of AZD1222 vaccination. Every receptor here comes from an adult in good health. Each CDR3 is given without its conserved first and last residue.

J gene	V gene	CDR3 protein
TRBJ1-1	TRBV7-2	ASTKAGPNTEAF
TRBJ2-1	TRBV6-5	ASRLYGSPSEEQF
TRBJ2-7	TRBV5-4	ASSLHSPPYEQY
TRBJ2-3	TRBV18	ASSPPSLAGPDGLDTQY
TRBJ2-7	TRBV11-1	ASSLTSGVYEQY
TRBJ1-2	TRBV5-4	ASSGTGRLYGYT
TRBJ1-1	TRBV28	ASSLAGLGTEAF
TRBJ2-5	TRBV3-1/TRBV3-2	ASSTRPRMETQY
TRBJ2-1	TRBV14	ASSQDDYNEQF
TRBJ1-1	TRBV28	ASSSAGNTEAF
TRBJ2-1	TRBV11-3	ASRPSTGGMGNEQF
TRBJ2-1	TRBV28	ASSFSHSLYNEQF
TRBJ1-6	TRBV21-1	ASNNPLSSYNSPLH
TRBJ1-5	TRBV28	ASSLDRRDQPQH
TRBJ1-2	TRBV24-1	ATSESGTANYGYT
TRBJ1-2	TRBV12-3/TRBV12-4	ASSFGGYYGYT
TRBJ2-2	TRBV27	ASSFGRQVTKLNTGELF
TRBJ2-5	TRBV27	ASSNNYRVGGETQY